Sequencing of this T cell receptor beta chain was carried out in a study of PD-1 blockade in mismatch repair-deficient tumors. The germline V gene has CDR1 MNHEY and CDR2 SMNVEV (reference sequence). Trimming removed 2 bases at V and 0 bases at J, with 8 bases between. The CDR3 spans 15 residues. Only in-frame clones appear in the TCRdb table, and some are missing; sequencing was by immunoSEQ multiplex PCR. Among around 100,000 clones listed, about three quarters were seen once. This TCR was sampled from an adult with mismatch repair-deficient cancer. The chain has TRBV27 and TRBJ2-1; D is possibly TRBD1 (6 bases). Material: peripheral blood, obtained roughly 13 months after starting pembrolizumab. CDR3 in amino acids: CASSLQGPSYNEQFF. CDR3 sequence (DNA): TGTGCCAGCAGTTTACAGGGGCCCTCCTACAATGAGCAGTTCTTC.